These 32 T cell receptor beta chains share one sample of origin, sequenced in a study of blood T cell repertoires in COVID-19. Here immunoSEQ multiplex PCR was the method, and the copy in TCRdb shows in-frame clones only, minus some. Of about 480,000 clones in the sample, roughly nine tenths were seen once. Sequencing was done on a sample of peripheral blood. All receptors come from a man younger than 30 with COVID-19, enrolled during active disease.

The chain uses TRBV5-4 and TRBJ1-2, with 11 bases lining up with TRBD1. In germline, CDR1 is SGHNT, CDR2 YYREEE (reference sequence). V dropped 3 bases and J dropped 8; count of bases not matched to a gene: 12. The CDR3 sequence is 16 residues long. CDR3: CASSSGTGGTVGGYTF. The CDR3 DNA follows: TGTGCCAGCAGCTCCGGGACAGGGGGGACTGTCGGCGGCTACACCTTC.

The chain is built from TRBV30 and TRBJ2-2; TRBD1 might be the D (6 bases). Per germline, CDR1 GTSNPN and CDR2 SVGIG (reference sequence). This CDR3 comprises 12 residues. The ends were cut back, 4 bases at V and 5 bases at J, with 8 bases in the middle. The CDR3 loop is CAWTRGTGELFF. The DNA of the CDR3 is TGTGCCTGGACAAGGGGGACCGGGGAGCTGTTTTTT.

The chain employs TRBV5-4 and TRBJ2-7, with 11 bases fitting TRBD2. The CDR3 loop spans 16 amino acids. The V and J ends lost 2 bases and 4 bases, in that order; junction bases with no gene match: 8. The V gene's germline CDR1 is SGHNT and CDR2 YYREEE (reference sequence). The DNA for the CDR3 is TGTGCCAGCAGCTTCTCTTCTAGCGGGAGGCCATACGAGCAGTACTTC. Residues: CASSFSSSGRPYEQYF. The complete variable domain, with remaining parts taken from reference TRBV5-4 and TRBJ2-7, reads ETGVTQSPTHLIKTRGQQVTLRCSSQSGHNTVSWYQQALGQGPQFIFQYYREEENGRGNFPPRFSGLQFPNYSSELNVNALELDDSALYLCASSFSSSGRPYEQYFGPGTRLTVT.

The V call is TRBV19, the J call TRBJ2-5; 10 positions agree with TRBD1. The CDR3 spans 16 residues. Germline-derived CDR1 and CDR2 are LNHDA and SQIVND (reference sequence). The trim removed 3 bases at V and 1 base at J, leaving 5 bases unmatched. The CDR3 nucleotides read TGTGCCAGTAGTATTTTGGGACAGGGGCGCCAAGAGACCCAGTACTTC. This gives the protein CASSILGQGRQETQYF.

V is TRBV5-8 and J is TRBJ1-4, with 10 bases fitting TRBD1. Germline V gives CDR1 SGHTS, CDR2 YDEGEE. The CDR3 is 14 amino acids. With V trimmed by 1 base and J by 7 bases, 1 base remained unmatched. The CDR3 reads CASSLWDRGEKLFF. Here the CDR3 DNA reads TGTGCCAGCAGCTTGTGGGACAGGGGTGAAAAACTGTTTTTT.

The chain is built from TRBV7-9 and TRBJ2-2; TRBD2 matches at 12 bases. In germline, CDR1 is SEHNR, CDR2 FQNEAQ (reference sequence). The CDR3 runs to 16 residues. J was trimmed by 7 bases and V by 7 bases; bases with no gene match: 10. In DNA, the CDR3 is TGTGCCAGCAACCCGCAGACTAGCGGGAGAAGCGGGGAGCTGTTTTTT. Its protein product is CASNPQTSGRSGELFF.

The gene calls are TRBV19 and TRBJ2-7; 14 nucleotides match TRBD2. V dropped 6 bases and J dropped 6; count of bases not matched to a gene: 7. The CDR3 length is 15 residues. The germline V gene encodes CDR1 LNHDA and CDR2 SQIVND (reference sequence). CDR3 bases: TGTGCCAGTAGCGGAGGGACTAGCGGGAGTGGCGAGCAGTACTTC. Protein: CASSGGTSGSGEQYF.

The chain joins TRBV7-9 to TRBJ2-5; 8 bases are a match to TRBD1. Germline values: CDR1 SEHNR, CDR2 FQNEAQ (reference sequence). V shed 5 bases and J 10 bases; nucleotides not matched to a gene: 15. The CDR3 has 15 amino acids. CDR3 bases: TGTGCCAGCAGCCCCGGGACAGGAGGGAAGGTGGTCCAGTACTTC. Amino acids: CASSPGTGGKVVQYF. Drawing the rest from reference TRBV7-9 and TRBJ2-5, the complete variable domain is DTGVSQNPRHKITKRGQNVTFRCDPISEHNRLYWYRQTLGQGPEFLTYFQNEAQLEKSRLLSDRFSAERPKGSFSTLEIQRTEQGDSAMYLCASSPGTGGKVVQYFGPGTRLLVL.

This rearrangement joins TRBV4-2 to TRBJ2-5; TRBD2 aligns across 12 bases. Trimming took 4 bases from V and 1 from J; bases not matched to a gene: 4. Germline values: CDR1 LGHNA, CDR2 YNFKEQ. CDR3 length: 16 residues. This chain's CDR3 is CASSRGTSGFQETQYF. CDR3 sequence (DNA): TGTGCCAGCAGCCGCGGGACTAGCGGGTTCCAAGAGACCCAGTACTTC.

This chain uses TRBV9 with TRBJ1-2; TRBD1 matches 9 bases. Trimming removed 3 bases from V and 3 bases from J; junction bases left unmatched: 6. The CDR3 totals 15 residues. Germline CDR1 is SGDLS and CDR2 is YYNGEE. The CDR3 reads CASSDGTGSDYGYTF. CDR3 nucleotide sequence: TGTGCCAGCAGCGATGGGACAGGGTCGGACTATGGCTACACCTTC.

This clone has a count of ten or more. The gene calls are TRBV19 and TRBJ1-2; no reliable D call. This CDR3 region has 16 residues. Germline assignment: CDR1 LNHDA and CDR2 SQIVND (reference sequence). Trimming cost V 3 bases and J 0 bases, with 14 bases left between them. DNA of the CDR3: TGTGCCAGTAGTATCTCGTCCGCTTTAGCTAACTATGGCTACACCTTC. Translated, it gives CASSISSALANYGYTF.

This clone has a single count. The rearrangement joins TRBV19 to TRBJ1-1, with 7 bases fitting TRBD1. V lost 3 bases, J lost 6 bases, and 10 bases stayed unmatched. This CDR3 region has 15 residues. CDR1 and CDR2 (germline): LNHDA, SQIVND (reference sequence). CDR3 in DNA: TGTGCCAGTAGTATTATAGGGGGCTTTTACGCTGAAGCTTTCTTT. Translated: CASSIIGGFYAEAFF.

Of note for this clone: The junction and the germline gene differ at one end; a read error may be behind it. The rearrangement uses TRBV19 and TRBJ2-7, with 8 bases that match TRBD2. Germline CDR1 is LNHDA and CDR2 is SQIVND (reference sequence). There are 13 residues in the CDR3. The CDR3 sequence is CASSARPGLVIDF. The CDR3 DNA sequence: TGTGCCAGTAGTGCCAGACCGGGACTAGTGATAGACTTC.

The chain joins TRBV6-5 to TRBJ1-1; D perhaps matches TRBD1 (6 bases). Germline lookup yields CDR1 MNHEY and CDR2 SVGAGI. V lost 6 bases, J lost 1 base, and 12 bases lay in between. The CDR3 has 14 amino acids. CDR3 sequence (DNA): TGTGCCAGCAGGCCACCGGGACAGAACACTGAAGCTTTCTTT. Residues: CASRPPGQNTEAFF.

The count of this clone is one. The V gene is TRBV6-4, the J gene TRBJ2-1; 10 nucleotides match TRBD2. In germline, CDR1 is MRHNA, CDR2 SNTAGT. The CDR3 consists of 16 residues. Losses at the gene ends were 10 bases for V and 8 bases for J; bases not matched to a gene: 17. This CDR3 reads CATSVASGSPRDEQFF. The CDR3 DNA reads as TGTGCCACCTCTGTGGCTAGCGGGAGCCCCAGGGATGAGCAGTTCTTC.

The chain recombines TRBV2 with TRBJ1-2; D is possibly TRBD1 (5 bases). Germline V CDR1 and CDR2: SNHLY, FYNNEI. This CDR3 region has 14 residues. Trimming shortened V by 5 bases and J by 2 bases, and 12 bases separated the two germline ends. The chain's CDR3 is CASSFMGGNYGYTF. CDR3 coding DNA: TGTGCCAGCAGTTTTATGGGGGGGAACTATGGCTACACCTTC.

This clone was seen once. This chain connects TRBV5-4 to TRBJ1-1; 8 bases line up with TRBD1. Per the germline V gene, CDR1 is SGHNT and CDR2 is YYREEE (reference sequence). V was clipped by 9 bases and J by 3 bases; unmatched bases: 4. CDR3 length: 12 residues. The CDR3 sequence is CATADRDTEAFF. In nucleotides, the CDR3 is TGTGCCACTGCGGACAGGGACACTGAAGCTTTCTTT.

The gene calls are TRBV20-1 and TRBJ2-1, with 7 bases lining up with TRBD1. The CDR3 length is 11 residues. V shed 4 bases, J shed 11 bases, and the junction held 5 bases outside the gene matches. Germline CDR1 DFQATT, CDR2 SNEGSKA (reference sequence). The CDR3 reads CSATRQGQQFF. The DNA of the CDR3 is TGCAGTGCTACCCGACAGGGACAGCAGTTCTTC.

The chain carries TRBV10-1 and TRBJ1-5; no clear D. Germline V CDR1 and CDR2: WNHNN, SYGVQD (reference sequence). This CDR3 region has 13 residues. V lost 2 bases to trimming and J lost 9 bases, with 11 bases between them. The CDR3 nucleotides read TGCGCCAGCAGTGAGAAAGAGGCACGGCCCCAGCATTTT. Translated: CASSEKEARPQHF.

The V and J genes are TRBV6-1 and TRBJ1-1; 8 bases fit TRBD1. V lost 0 bases to trimming and J lost 2 bases; unmatched junction nucleotides: 8. The CDR3 is 17 residues long. Germline V gene sequence: CDR1 MNHNS, CDR2 SASEGT. CDR3 coding DNA: TGTGCCAGCAGTGAAGCGAATCCCGGGACAGGAAACACTGAAGCTTTCTTT. Residues: CASSEANPGTGNTEAFF.

This rearrangement joins TRBV5-4 to TRBJ2-5, with 9 bases fitting TRBD1. The CDR3 totals 15 residues. Germline CDR1 is SGHNT and CDR2 is YYREEE (reference sequence). The V gene end was trimmed by 4 bases and the J gene end by 6 bases; junction bases not matched to a gene: 10. In nucleotides, the CDR3 is TGTGCCAGCAGCCAAGGTGGGAACAGGGGGCAGACCCAGTACTTC. Translated: CASSQGGNRGQTQYF. Combining the CDR3 with reference TRBV5-4 and TRBJ2-5 gives the whole variable domain ETGVTQSPTHLIKTRGQQVTLRCSSQSGHNTVSWYQQALGQGPQFIFQYYREEENGRGNFPPRFSGLQFPNYSSELNVNALELDDSALYLCASSQGGNRGQTQYFGPGTRLLVL.

The chain links TRBV2 to TRBJ2-3; 8 bases fit TRBD1. The CDR3 covers 17 residues. V shed 8 bases and J 6 bases; nucleotides not matched to a gene: 19. Germline values: CDR1 SNHLY, CDR2 FYNNEI. The CDR3 loop is CASLGVRTGFNGDTQYF. CDR3 DNA sequence: TGTGCCAGCCTGGGCGTCAGGACAGGGTTTAATGGGGATACGCAGTATTTT. The full variable domain, its missing parts supplied by reference TRBV2 and TRBJ2-3, is EPEVTQTPSHQVTQMGQEVILRCVPISNHLYFYWYRQILGQKVEFLVSFYNNEISEKSEIFDDQFSVERPDGSNFTLKIRSTKLEDSAMYFCASLGVRTGFNGDTQYFGPGTRLTVL.

V usage is TRBV12-3 or TRBV12-4 and J usage is TRBJ2-7; TRBD1 matches at 7 bases. V lost 7 bases to trimming and J lost 7 bases; unmatched junction nucleotides: 7. This CDR3 has 12 amino acids. As DNA, the CDR3 is TGTGCCAGCAACGATGGGGACAGTGAGCAGTACTTC. This gives the protein CASNDGDSEQYF.

The chain combines TRBV18 with TRBJ2-7; D is undetermined. This CDR3 has 12 residues. The V end lost 5 bases, the J end lost 1 base, and 6 bases lay between the germline ends. CDR1 and CDR2 from the germline V gene are KGHSH and LQKENI. The CDR3 coding sequence is TGTGCCAGCTCAGTACAGTCCTACGAGCAGTACTTC. This sequence encodes CASSVQSYEQYF. Full variable domain (missing parts from reference TRBV18 and TRBJ2-7): NAGVMQNPRHLVRRRGQEARLRCSPMKGHSHVYWYRQLPEEGLKFMVYLQKENIIDESGMPKERFSAEFPKEGPSILRIQQVVRGDSAAYFCASSVQSYEQYFGPGTRLTVT.

This clone was counted a few times. DNA of the CDR3: TGCGCCAGCAGCTTCACAGGTCCCAATGAGCAGTTCTTC. Translating gives CASSFTGPNEQFF. V usage is TRBV5-1 and J usage is TRBJ2-1, with TRBD1 as a possible D gene (5 bases). In germline, CDR1 is SGHRS, CDR2 YFSETQ. This CDR3 has 13 residues. V was pared by 2 bases and J by 6 bases, with 9 bases between. The full variable domain, in which reference TRBV5-1 and TRBJ2-1 provide the parts outside the CDR3, is KAGVTQTPRYLIKTRGQQVTLSCSPISGHRSVSWYQQTPGQGLQFLFEYFSETQRNKGNFPGRFSGRQFSNSRSEMNVSTLELGDSALYLCASSFTGPNEQFFGPGTRLTVL.

The V call is TRBV2, the J call TRBJ2-7; 7 bases match TRBD2. The CDR3 contains 12 residues. Germline CDR1 is SNHLY and CDR2 is FYNNEI. With 11 bases clipped from V and 4 bases from J, the junction kept 8 bases outside the gene matches. The CDR3, as DNA: TGTGCCGGGAGGGCGGGGCTGTACGAGCAGTACTTC. It translates to CAGRAGLYEQYF.

This clone was counted once. J is TRBJ2-5 and V is TRBV7-2; the D is unclear. The CDR3 consists of 13 residues. Germline V lookup: CDR1 SGHTA, CDR2 FQGNSA. Between the trimmed V and J ends, which lost 5 bases and 0 bases, there was a span of 7 bases. The CDR3 loop reads CASSPPYQETQYF. In DNA form, the CDR3 reads TGTGCCAGCAGCCCTCCGTACCAAGAGACCCAGTACTTC. Based on the CDR3 plus reference TRBV7-2 and TRBJ2-5, the full variable domain is GAGVSQSPSNKVTEKGKDVELRCDPISGHTALYWYRQSLGQGLEFLIYFQGNSAPDKSGLPSDRFSAERTGGSVSTLTIQRTQQEDSAVYLCASSPPYQETQYFGPGTRLLVL.

The chain carries TRBV5-8 and TRBJ1-3, with unresolved D. Trimming shortened V by 0 bases and J by 0 bases, and 10 bases separated the two germline ends. Germline V CDR1 and CDR2: SGHTS, YDEGEE. CDR3 size: 16 residues. The CDR3: CASSLVAASSGNTIYF. DNA for the CDR3: TGTGCCAGCAGCTTGGTTGCGGCGAGCTCTGGAAACACCATATATTTT.

J is TRBJ1-4 and V is TRBV3-1 (or the pseudogene TRBV3-2), with a weak D call TRBD1 (6 bases). Trimming shortened V by 4 bases and J by 8 bases, and 17 bases separated the two germline ends. This CDR3 region has 15 residues. Germline V CDR1 and CDR2: LGHDT, YNNKEL (reference sequence). In DNA, the CDR3 is TGTGCCAGCAGCCTTAACAGGGTTGTAGGCGAAAAACTGTTTTTT. Translating it yields CASSLNRVVGEKLFF.

This CDR3 is CASSWDRANQPQHF. Here the CDR3 DNA reads TGTGCCAGCAGCTGGGACAGGGCAAATCAGCCCCAGCATTTT. The J gene is TRBJ1-5, the V gene TRBV2; 9 nucleotides align to TRBD1. CDR3 length equals 14 residues. The germline V gene has CDR1 SNHLY and CDR2 FYNNEI. V trimming: 6 bases; J trimming: 4 bases; junction bases outside the gene matches: 4.

The DNA for the CDR3 is TGTGCCAGTAGGGGGCCTCCACAAGGTACGCAGTATTTT. Its translation: CASRGPPQGTQYF. This chain links TRBV19 with TRBJ2-3, with a possible D match to TRBD1 (5 bases). V lost 6 bases and J lost 8, with 15 bases in between. The CDR3 runs to 13 residues. CDR1 LNHDA and CDR2 SQIVND come from the germline V gene (reference sequence).

This rearrangement joins TRBV2 to TRBJ1-2; 8 bases map to TRBD1. The germline gives CDR1 SNHLY, CDR2 FYNNEI. The CDR3 extends over 14 amino acids. Losses at the gene ends were 5 bases for V and 4 bases for J; bases not matched to a gene: 6. The CDR3: CASSKPGGSYGYTF. For the CDR3, the DNA is TGTGCCAGCAGTAAACCAGGGGGCAGCTATGGCTACACCTTC.